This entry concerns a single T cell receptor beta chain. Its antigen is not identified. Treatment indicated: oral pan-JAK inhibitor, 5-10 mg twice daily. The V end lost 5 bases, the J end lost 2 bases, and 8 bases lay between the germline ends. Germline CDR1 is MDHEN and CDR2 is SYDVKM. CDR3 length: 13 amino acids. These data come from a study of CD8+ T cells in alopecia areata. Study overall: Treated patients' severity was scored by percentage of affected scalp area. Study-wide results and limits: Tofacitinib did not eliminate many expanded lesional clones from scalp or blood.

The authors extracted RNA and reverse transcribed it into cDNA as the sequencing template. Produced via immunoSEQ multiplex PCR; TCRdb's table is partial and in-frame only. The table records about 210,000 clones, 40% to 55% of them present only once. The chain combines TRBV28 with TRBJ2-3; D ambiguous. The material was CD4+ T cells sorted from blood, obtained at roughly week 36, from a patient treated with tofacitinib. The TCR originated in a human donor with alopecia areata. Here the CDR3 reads CASSSGPTDTQYF. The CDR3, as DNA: TGTGCCAGCAGTAGTGGGCCCACAGATACGCAGTATTTT. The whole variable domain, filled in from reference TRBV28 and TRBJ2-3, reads DVKVTQSSRYLVKRTGEKVFLECVQDMDHENMFWYRQDPGLGLRLIYFSYDVKMKEKGDIPEGYSVSREKKERFSLILESASTNQTSMYLCASSSGPTDTQYFGPGTRLTVL.